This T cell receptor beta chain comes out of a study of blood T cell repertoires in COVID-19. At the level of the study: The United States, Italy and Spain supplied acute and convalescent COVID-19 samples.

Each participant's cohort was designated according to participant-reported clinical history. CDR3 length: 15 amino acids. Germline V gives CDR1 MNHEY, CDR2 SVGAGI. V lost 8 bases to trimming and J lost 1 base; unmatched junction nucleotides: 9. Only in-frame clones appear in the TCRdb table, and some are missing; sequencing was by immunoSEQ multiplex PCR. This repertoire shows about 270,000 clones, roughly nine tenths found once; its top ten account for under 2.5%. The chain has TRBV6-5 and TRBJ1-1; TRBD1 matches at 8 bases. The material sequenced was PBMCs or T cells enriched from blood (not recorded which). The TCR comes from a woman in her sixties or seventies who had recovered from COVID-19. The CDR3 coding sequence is TGTGCCAGCGACAGGGGAATCGGAGGGAACACTGAAGCTTTCTTT. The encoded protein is CASDRGIGGNTEAFF.